The 4 T cell receptor beta chains below all came from one sample that was sequenced in a study of blood T cell repertoires in COVID-19. Data came from immunoSEQ multiplex PCR; TCRdb stores just in-frame clones and leaves some out. Of 200,000 to 250,000 clones in the sample, roughly 80% are singletons; the top ten hold around 18%. Sequencing was carried out using peripheral blood. The source is a woman at least 80 years old with active or convalescent COVID-19.

The rearrangement links TRBV4-2 to TRBJ1-1, with D possibly being TRBD1 (5 bases). The CDR3 is 14 residues long. Germline lookup yields CDR1 LGHNA and CDR2 YNFKEQ. Trimming pared 4 bases from V and 0 bases from J, leaving 9 bases between. DNA of the CDR3: TGTGCCAGCAGCCGACAGACCATGAACACTGAAGCTTTCTTT. As protein: CASSRQTMNTEAFF.

This chain uses TRBV7-9 with TRBJ1-1, with D unresolved. The germline V gene has CDR1 SEHNR and CDR2 FQNEAQ (reference sequence). V was shortened by 5 bases and J by 2 bases, with 12 bases between the two germline ends. The CDR3 consists of 14 residues. The CDR3 DNA follows: TGTGCCAGCAGCCGCCCCCCAGGAAACACTGAAGCTTTCTTT. This gives the protein CASSRPPGNTEAFF.

The J gene is TRBJ2-7, the V gene TRBV6-5; D possibly corresponds to TRBD2 (5 bases). V lost 6 bases and J lost 6, with 15 bases in between. Germline V gives CDR1 MNHEY, CDR2 SVGAGI. The CDR3 totals 13 residues. The DNA for the CDR3 is TGTGCCAGCAGCCGGGGTGATCTAAGCGAGCAGTACTTC. Residues: CASSRGDLSEQYF.

The chain links TRBV11-2 to TRBJ1-2; weak D call: TRBD1 (5 bases). In germline, CDR1 is SGHAT, CDR2 FQNNGV. This CDR3 contains 16 residues. Trimming took off 2 bases at V and 2 bases at J, with 15 bases between the two ends. The CDR3 DNA sequence: TGTGCCAGCAGCTTAAGTGCCCAGGGAGGGAACTATGGCTACACCTTC. It yields the protein CASSLSAQGGNYGYTF.